These 19 T cell receptor beta chains were all obtained from the same sample, sequenced in a study of OX40 agonist ivuxolimab in advanced cancers. This table comes from immunoSEQ multiplex PCR, and its TCRdb copy is limited to in-frame clones, with some not included. Among roughly 68,000 clones, more than 65% were seen once, and the ten largest hold about 1.6%. This material consisted of CD4+ or CD8+ T cells sorted from blood, taken in a trial of the OX40 agonist ivuxolimab. These receptor sequences come from an adult with an advanced solid tumor such as melanoma, head and neck, liver or kidney cancer.

The chain carries TRBV5-5 and TRBJ1-3; D is uncertain. Deletions cut 0 bases from V and 0 bases from J, with 4 bases between. The CDR3 contains 14 residues. Germline V gives CDR1 SGHKS, CDR2 YYEKEE (reference sequence). CDR3 loop: CASSLVSSGNTIYF. The CDR3, as DNA: TGTGCCAGCAGCTTGGTCAGCTCTGGAAACACCATATATTTT.

The chain links TRBV6-6 to TRBJ2-2; unclear D gene. The CDR3 covers 14 residues. Deletions cut 7 bases from V and 1 base from J, with 10 bases between. CDR1 and CDR2 from the germline V gene are MNHNY and SVGAGI (reference sequence). CDR3 amino acids: CASTRQQNTGELFF. CDR3 DNA sequence: TGTGCCAGCACCCGGCAGCAGAACACCGGGGAGCTGTTTTTT.

CDR3 sequence reads: CASSQEAAGHGNQPQHF. The CDR3 DNA is TGTGCCAGCAGCCAAGAGGCGGCAGGTCATGGCAATCAGCCCCAGCATTTT. The gene calls are TRBV14 and TRBJ1-5; D gene unclear. Trimming left V 0 bases short and J 2 bases short, with 14 bases between. Looked up from germline, CDR1 is SGHDN and CDR2 is FVKESK. The CDR3 is 17 amino acids. Drawing the rest from reference TRBV14 and TRBJ1-5, the complete variable domain is EAGVTQFPSHSVIEKGQTVTLRCDPISGHDNLYWYRRVMGKEIKFLLHFVKESKQDESGMPNNRFLAERTGGTYSTLKVQPAELEDSGVYFCASSQEAAGHGNQPQHFGDGTRLSIL.

The chain has TRBV29-1 and TRBJ2-3, with 8 bases fitting TRBD1. CDR3 length: 14 amino acids. Germline CDR1 SQVTM, CDR2 ANQGSEA. Germline trimming cut 4 bases from V and 2 bases from J; bases unmatched to any gene: 5. The CDR3 nucleotides read TGCAGCGTTGGACAGGGGATGGTCACAGATACGCAGTATTTT. The encoded protein is CSVGQGMVTDTQYF.

This chain joins TRBV5-4 and TRBJ2-7; D possibly corresponds to TRBD2 (6 bases). This CDR3 has 14 amino acids. The V end lost 1 base, the J end lost 6 bases, and 14 bases lay between the germline ends. Germline-derived CDR1 and CDR2 are SGHNT and YYREEE (reference sequence). The CDR3 sequence is CASSLWGGQGEQYF. CDR3 bases: TGTGCCAGCAGCTTGTGGGGAGGACAAGGCGAGCAGTACTTC. The whole variable domain, filled in from reference TRBV5-4 and TRBJ2-7, reads ETGVTQSPTHLIKTRGQQVTLRCSSQSGHNTVSWYQQALGQGPQFIFQYYREEENGRGNFPPRFSGLQFPNYSSELNVNALELDDSALYLCASSLWGGQGEQYFGPGTRLTVT.

The CDR3 sequence is CASKSGTSGYYEQYF. CDR3 DNA sequence: TGTGCCAGCAAGAGCGGGACTAGCGGATACTACGAGCAGTACTTC. The rearrangement joins TRBV27 to TRBJ2-7; 11 nucleotides line up with TRBD2. V shed 7 bases and J 3 bases; nucleotides not matched to a gene: 8. The CDR3 length is 15 residues. Germline CDR1 MNHEY, CDR2 SMNVEV (reference sequence).

The gene calls are TRBV28 and TRBJ1-5, with no clear D. V shed 5 bases and J shed 5 bases, with 10 bases lying between them. CDR3 size: 13 residues. Germline lookup yields CDR1 MDHEN and CDR2 SYDVKM. In DNA form, the CDR3 reads TGTGCCAGCAGTCCTCTAAGGCATCAGCCCCAGCATTTT. Translation: CASSPLRHQPQHF.

The CDR3 loop reads CASNPQGNWDTGELFF. CDR3 nucleotide sequence: TGTGCCAGCAATCCACAGGGAAACTGGGACACCGGGGAGCTGTTTTTT. The chain joins TRBV19 to TRBJ2-2; TRBD1 might be the D (6 bases). This CDR3 is built from 16 residues. V dropped 9 bases and J dropped 3 bases, with 20 bases sitting between them. From germline, CDR1 is LNHDA and CDR2 SQIVND (reference sequence). Full variable domain (missing parts from reference TRBV19 and TRBJ2-2): DGGITQSPKYLFRKEGQNVTLSCEQNLNHDAMYWYRQDPGQGLRLIYYSQIVNDFQKGDIAEGYSVSREKKESFPLTVTSAQKNPTAFYLCASNPQGNWDTGELFFGEGSRLTVL.

This chain uses TRBV5-4 with TRBJ2-5, with a possible D match to TRBD1 (6 bases). Matching the DNA end better, TRBJ2-7 makes the J call doubtful. Per germline, CDR1 SGHNT and CDR2 YYREEE (reference sequence). CDR3 length: 14 amino acids. CDR3 in DNA: TGTGCCAGCGGACCCAACAGGGACTCCTACGAGCAGTACTTC. Translation: CASGPNRDSYEQYF.

The gene calls are TRBV7-9 and TRBJ1-2; 7 nucleotides match TRBD1. CDR3 length: 13 residues. Trimming cost V 5 bases and J 3 bases; bases outside gene matches: 3. Germline-derived CDR1 and CDR2 are SEHNR and FQNEAQ (reference sequence). In DNA form, the CDR3 reads TGTGCCAGCAGCACCGGGACAGACTATGGCTACACCTTC. Amino acid sequence: CASSTGTDYGYTF.

This clone was detected only a few times. The chain is built from TRBV11-2 and TRBJ1-3; D is unclear. V dropped 0 bases and J dropped 0 bases, with 3 bases sitting between them. Germline CDR1 is SGHAT and CDR2 is FQNNGV. The CDR3 runs 14 residues. The CDR3 loop is CASSLDSSGNTIYF. The DNA for the CDR3 is TGTGCCAGCAGCTTAGACAGCTCTGGAAACACCATATATTTT.

This chain links TRBV13 with TRBJ2-5; D is possibly TRBD1 (5 bases). Trimming took 4 bases from V and 2 from J, leaving 11 bases between them. Per germline, CDR1 PRHDT and CDR2 FYEKMQ (reference sequence). The CDR3 is 14 residues long. The CDR3 spells CASSSHRNQETQYF. For the CDR3, the DNA is TGTGCCAGCAGCTCACACAGGAATCAAGAGACCCAGTACTTC.

CDR3 bases: TGTGCCAGTAGCCGGACTAGCGGGAGTTACGAGCAGTACTTC. Encoded protein: CASSRTSGSYEQYF. This chain links TRBV19 with TRBJ2-7; 13 nucleotides agree with TRBD2. CDR1 and CDR2 (germline): LNHDA, SQIVND (reference sequence). CDR3 length: 14 residues. V gave up 6 bases and J gave up 4 bases; unmatched junction bases: 3.

This clone was found once. The chain uses TRBV4-3 and TRBJ2-2; 8 bases align to TRBD1. This CDR3 is 16 amino acids long. Germline V gene sequence: CDR1 LGHNA, CDR2 YSLEER. V gave up 1 base and J gave up 5 bases; unmatched junction bases: 6. The CDR3 region has the DNA TGCGCCAGCAGCCAAGGGCGACAGGGGATAACCGGGGAGCTGTTTTTT. Translated, it gives CASSQGRQGITGELFF.

The V gene is TRBV27, the J gene TRBJ2-7; D remains unclear. Germline V CDR1 and CDR2: MNHEY, SMNVEV (reference sequence). The CDR3 totals 13 residues. The V and J ends lost 3 bases and 0 bases respectively, with 6 bases between them. CDR3 residues: CASSLAISYEQYF. In nucleotides, the CDR3 is TGTGCCAGCAGTTTGGCTATCTCCTACGAGCAGTACTTC.

The chain couples TRBV6-9 to TRBJ2-7; 8 positions agree with TRBD1. V was pared by 5 bases and J by 8 bases, with 5 bases of the junction left unmatched. This CDR3 is built from 12 residues. Germline V lookup: CDR1 MNHGY, CDR2 SVAAGI. The CDR3 reads CASSPDRAKQYF. The CDR3 bases are TGTGCCAGCAGTCCGGACAGGGCTAAGCAGTACTTC.

The rearrangement links TRBV28 to TRBJ1-3; no reliable D call. V was pared by 2 bases and J by 4 bases, with 12 bases between. Germline V lookup: CDR1 MDHEN, CDR2 SYDVKM. The CDR3 runs 15 residues. The CDR3 loop is CASSLEPGVGNTIYF. For the CDR3, the DNA is TGTGCCAGCAGTTTAGAGCCCGGGGTCGGAAACACCATATATTTT. The complete variable domain, with remaining parts taken from reference TRBV28 and TRBJ1-3, reads DVKVTQSSRYLVKRTGEKVFLECVQDMDHENMFWYRQDPGLGLRLIYFSYDVKMKEKGDIPEGYSVSREKKERFSLILESASTNQTSMYLCASSLEPGVGNTIYFGEGSWLTVV.

The CDR3 sequence is CASSPGQGLLPTAYGNQPQHF. The CDR3 DNA sequence: TGTGCCAGCAGCCCCGGACAGGGGCTTCTACCGACCGCTTATGGCAATCAGCCCCAGCATTTT. The chain joins TRBV4-2 to TRBJ1-5, with 9 positions matching TRBD1. Germline V gene data show CDR1 as LGHNA and CDR2 as YNFKEQ. With V trimmed by 4 bases and J by 2 bases, 21 bases remained unmatched. This CDR3 comprises 21 residues.

The chain joins TRBV5-5 to TRBJ1-2, with 8 positions matching TRBD1. The CDR3 contains 13 residues. The V and J ends lost 5 bases and 7 bases, in that order; junction bases with no gene match: 7. CDR1 and CDR2 from the germline V gene are SGHKS and YYEKEE (reference sequence). This CDR3 reads CASRYTGQAGYTF. As DNA, the CDR3 is TGTGCCAGCAGATATACGGGACAGGCTGGCTACACCTTC.